These 7 T cell receptor beta chains were sequenced from one sample in a study of T-cell reconstitution after alpha-beta-depleted transplantation in children. Preparing the TCRbeta library involved the use of unique molecular identifiers. Via MiXCR, TCRdb re-called the PCR reads, giving one row per CDR3 protein. The table includes roughly 120,000 distinct CDR3 sequences, about a tenth detected once. The specimen comprised PBMCs, sampled before TCRalphabeta/CD19-depleted stem cell transplant. These receptors all come from a boy aged 2 to 10 with acute lymphoblastic leukemia, due to receive a stem cell transplant.

This clonotype came up a few times. The chain employs TRBV6-2 or TRBV6-3 and TRBJ2-1; 9 positions agree with TRBD2. The junction had 4 bases not matched to a gene; V was cut back by 5 bases and J by 2 bases. The germline V gene encodes CDR1 MNHEY and CDR2 SVGEGT. This CDR3 is 15 amino acids long. CDR3 amino acids: CASSPGTSPYNEQFF. The CDR3, as DNA: TGTGCCAGCAGTCCCGGGACTAGCCCCTACAATGAGCAGTTCTTC.

This clonotype was detected only a few times. V is TRBV19 and J is TRBJ2-7; D not resolved. Germline V lookup: CDR1 LNHDA, CDR2 SQIVND (reference sequence). V lost 11 bases and J 6 bases, leaving 8 bases between the germline ends. CDR3 length equals 9 residues. The chain's CDR3 is CAYLSEQYF. CDR3 DNA sequence: TGTGCCTATCTGTCCGAGCAGTACTTC.

This clonotype was seen only a few times. The rearrangement uses TRBV30 and TRBJ1-4, with D hard to call. From germline, CDR1 is GTSNPN and CDR2 SVGIG (reference sequence). The CDR3 loop spans 12 amino acids. Trimming shortened V by 7 bases and J by 8 bases, and 14 bases separated the two germline ends. In DNA, the CDR3 is TGTGCCTCCACAGTGGAGCGCGAAAAACTGTTTTTT. Its protein is CASTVEREKLFF.

This clonotype was detected only a few times. The rearrangement uses TRBV5-6 and TRBJ1-5, with D possibly TRBD1 on 5 matching bases. This CDR3 comprises 13 residues. Trimming pared 3 bases from V and 4 bases from J, leaving 8 bases between. CDR1 and CDR2 (germline): SGHDT, YYEEEE. CDR3 bases: TGTGCCAGCAGCTGGGGGACGAATCAGCCCCAGCATTTT. Residues: CASSWGTNQPQHF.

This clonotype was detected only a few times. The gene calls are TRBV2 and TRBJ2-7, with D possibly TRBD1 on 5 matching bases. The CDR3 covers 15 residues. With 0 bases removed from V and 4 bases from J, the gap between germline ends came to 13 bases. CDR1 is SNHLY, CDR2 FYNNEI, per germline. The CDR3 sequence: CASSEAPGQVYEQYF. CDR3 nucleotides: TGTGCCAGCAGTGAAGCGCCAGGGCAAGTTTACGAGCAGTACTTC. The full variable domain, its missing parts supplied by reference TRBV2 and TRBJ2-7, is EPEVTQTPSHQVTQMGQEVILRCVPISNHLYFYWYRQILGQKVEFLVSFYNNEISEKSEIFDDQFSVERPDGSNFTLKIRSTKLEDSAMYFCASSEAPGQVYEQYFGPGTRLTVT.

This clonotype was recorded many times. The chain uses TRBV20-1 and TRBJ2-1; 10 bases map to TRBD1. The junction had 2 bases not matched to a gene; V was cut back by 4 bases and J by 5 bases. Germline CDR1 DFQATT, CDR2 SNEGSKA (reference sequence). This CDR3 spans 13 amino acids. CDR3: CSATDRGNNEQFF. The CDR3 coding sequence is TGCAGTGCTACGGACAGGGGGAACAATGAGCAGTTCTTC.

The rearrangement joins TRBV4-2 to TRBJ1-4; 8 bases are shared with TRBD1. Germline V gene data show CDR1 as LGHNA and CDR2 as YNFKEQ. V lost 0 bases, J lost 11 bases, and 8 bases stayed unmatched. This CDR3 spans 15 amino acids. The chain's CDR3 is CASSQDTGGVGKLFF. The CDR3 region has the DNA TGTGCCAGCAGCCAAGATACAGGGGGTGTCGGGAAACTGTTTTTT.